This T cell receptor beta chain was profiled in a study of spatial heterogeneity in lung cancer. Study-level points and caveats: Ubiquitous and regional nonsynonymous mutations were each tracked by the matching count of ubiquitous or regional expanded TCRs. Higher tumor mutation counts went along with higher counts of expanded intratumoral alpha and beta TCRs.

Germline CDR1 MNHEY, CDR2 SVGAGI. The CDR3 has 13 amino acids. V was pared by 7 bases and J by 0 bases, with 9 bases between. TCRdb redid the calling of the 5' RACE reads with MiXCR, one entry per CDR3 protein. The table lists 9,000 to 13,000 distinct CDR3 sequences, 6% to 9.5% of them singletons. This clonotype was seen at least ten times. No antigen is known for it. Time point specified: sample taken at primary tumor resection. Samples were donated by 72 untreated early-stage non-small cell lung cancer patients. This sample comprised lung tumor tissue, obtained at surgery. The origin of this receptor is a female donor with early-stage non-small cell lung cancer. This chain uses TRBV6-5 with TRBJ1-1; D is unresolved. CDR3 residues: CASTSTLNTEAFF. The DNA of the CDR3 is TGTGCCAGCACCTCAACCCTGAACACTGAAGCTTTCTTT.